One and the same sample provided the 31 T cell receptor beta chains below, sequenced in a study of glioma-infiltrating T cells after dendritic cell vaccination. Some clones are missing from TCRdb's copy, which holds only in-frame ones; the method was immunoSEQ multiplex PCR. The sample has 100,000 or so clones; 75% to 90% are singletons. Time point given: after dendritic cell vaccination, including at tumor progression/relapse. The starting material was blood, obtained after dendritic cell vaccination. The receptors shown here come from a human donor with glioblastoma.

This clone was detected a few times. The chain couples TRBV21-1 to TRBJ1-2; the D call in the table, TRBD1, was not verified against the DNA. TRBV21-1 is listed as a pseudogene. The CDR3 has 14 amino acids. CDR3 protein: CASSKAGRDHGYTF. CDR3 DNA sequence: TGTGCCAGCAGCAAAGCAGGCAGGGATCATGGCTACACCTTC.

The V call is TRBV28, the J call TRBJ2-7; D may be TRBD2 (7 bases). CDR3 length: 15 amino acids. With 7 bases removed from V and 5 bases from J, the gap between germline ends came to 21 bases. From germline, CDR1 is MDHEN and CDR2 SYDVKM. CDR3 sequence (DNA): TGTGCCAGCACCCAATGGGGGGGGCGCGATCACGAGCAGTACTTC. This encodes CASTQWGGRDHEQYF.

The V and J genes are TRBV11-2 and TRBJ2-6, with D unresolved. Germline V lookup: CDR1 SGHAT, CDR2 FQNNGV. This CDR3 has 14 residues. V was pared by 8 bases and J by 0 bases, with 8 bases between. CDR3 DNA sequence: TGTGCCAGCGGGCTCGGCTCTGGGGCCAACGTCCTGACTTTC. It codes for CASGLGSGANVLTF.

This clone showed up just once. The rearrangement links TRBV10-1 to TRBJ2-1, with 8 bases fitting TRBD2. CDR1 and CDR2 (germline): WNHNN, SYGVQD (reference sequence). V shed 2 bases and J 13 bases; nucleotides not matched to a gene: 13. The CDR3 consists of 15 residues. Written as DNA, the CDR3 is TGCGCCAGCAGTGAGGGGCTAGCGGGCCCTTCCCTTCAGTTCTTC. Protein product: CASSEGLAGPSLQFF.

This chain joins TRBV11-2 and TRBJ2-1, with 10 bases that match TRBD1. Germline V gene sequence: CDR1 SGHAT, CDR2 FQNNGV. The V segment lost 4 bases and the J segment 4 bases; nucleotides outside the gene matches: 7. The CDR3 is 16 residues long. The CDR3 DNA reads TGTGCCAGCAGCTATCGACCGGGACAGGGGTACAATGAGCAGTTCTTC. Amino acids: CASSYRPGQGYNEQFF.

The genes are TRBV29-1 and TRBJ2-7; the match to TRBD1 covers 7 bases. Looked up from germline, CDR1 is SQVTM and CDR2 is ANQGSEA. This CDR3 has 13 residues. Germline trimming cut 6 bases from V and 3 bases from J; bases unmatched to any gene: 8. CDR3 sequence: CSVTVGGLYEQYF. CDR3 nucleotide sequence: TGCAGCGTGACGGTAGGGGGCCTCTACGAGCAGTACTTC.

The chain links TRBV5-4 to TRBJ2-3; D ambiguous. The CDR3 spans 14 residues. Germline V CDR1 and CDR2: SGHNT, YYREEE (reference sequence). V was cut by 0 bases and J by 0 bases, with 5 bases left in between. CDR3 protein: CASSLGLSTDTQYF. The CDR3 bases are TGTGCCAGCAGCTTGGGTCTCAGCACAGATACGCAGTATTTT.

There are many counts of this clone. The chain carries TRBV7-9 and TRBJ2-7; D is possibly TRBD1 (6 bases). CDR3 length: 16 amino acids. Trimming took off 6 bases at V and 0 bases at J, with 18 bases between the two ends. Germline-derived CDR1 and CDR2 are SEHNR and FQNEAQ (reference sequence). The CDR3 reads CASSLSLDRDSYEQYF. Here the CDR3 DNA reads TGTGCCAGCAGTTTGTCTCTGGACAGAGACTCCTACGAGCAGTACTTC.

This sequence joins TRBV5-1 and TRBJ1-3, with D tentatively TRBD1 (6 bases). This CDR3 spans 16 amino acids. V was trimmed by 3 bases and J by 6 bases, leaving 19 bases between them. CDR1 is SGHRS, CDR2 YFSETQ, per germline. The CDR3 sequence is CASSSGQSDNANTIYF. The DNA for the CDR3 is TGCGCCAGCAGCTCCGGACAGTCCGACAATGCAAACACCATATATTTT.

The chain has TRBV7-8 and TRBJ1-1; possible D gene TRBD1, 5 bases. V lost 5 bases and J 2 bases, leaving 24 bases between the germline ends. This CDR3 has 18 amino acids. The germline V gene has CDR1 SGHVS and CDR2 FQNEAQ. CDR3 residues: CASSLYSRGSGQNTEAFF. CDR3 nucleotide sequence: TGTGCCAGCAGCCTTTACTCAAGGGGATCCGGGCAAAACACTGAAGCTTTCTTT.

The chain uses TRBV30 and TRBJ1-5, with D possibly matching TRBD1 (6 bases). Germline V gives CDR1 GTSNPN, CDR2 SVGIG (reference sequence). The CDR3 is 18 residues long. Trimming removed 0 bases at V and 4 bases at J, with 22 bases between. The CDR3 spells CAWSVGAGAVTGNQPQHF. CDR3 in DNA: TGTGCCTGGAGTGTAGGGGCGGGGGCTGTCACAGGGAATCAGCCCCAGCATTTT.

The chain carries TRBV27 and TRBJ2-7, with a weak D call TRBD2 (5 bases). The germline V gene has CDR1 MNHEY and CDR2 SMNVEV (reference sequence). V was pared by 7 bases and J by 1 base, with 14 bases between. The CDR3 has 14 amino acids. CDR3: CASTPRGVSYEQYF. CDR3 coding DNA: TGTGCCAGCACCCCTCGGGGTGTGTCCTACGAGCAGTACTTC.

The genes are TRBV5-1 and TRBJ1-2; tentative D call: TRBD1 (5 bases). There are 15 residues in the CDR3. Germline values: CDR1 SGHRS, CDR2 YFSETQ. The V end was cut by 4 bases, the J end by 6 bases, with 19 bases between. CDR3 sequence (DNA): TGCGCCAGCAGCACCGGACACCCCATGCAGAATGGCTACACCTTC. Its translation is CASSTGHPMQNGYTF.

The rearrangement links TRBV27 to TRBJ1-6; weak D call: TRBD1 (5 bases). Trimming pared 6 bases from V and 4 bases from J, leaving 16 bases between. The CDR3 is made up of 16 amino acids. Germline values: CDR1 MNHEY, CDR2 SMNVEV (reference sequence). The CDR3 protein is CASSYTDSPYNSPLHF. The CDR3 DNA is TGTGCCAGCAGCTATACCGACAGCCCTTATAATTCACCCCTCCACTTT.

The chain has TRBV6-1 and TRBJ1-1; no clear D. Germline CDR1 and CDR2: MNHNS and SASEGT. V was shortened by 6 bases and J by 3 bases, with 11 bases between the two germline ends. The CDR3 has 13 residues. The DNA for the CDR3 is TGTGCCAGCAGACCCACATACGACACTGAAGCTTTCTTT. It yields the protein CASRPTYDTEAFF.

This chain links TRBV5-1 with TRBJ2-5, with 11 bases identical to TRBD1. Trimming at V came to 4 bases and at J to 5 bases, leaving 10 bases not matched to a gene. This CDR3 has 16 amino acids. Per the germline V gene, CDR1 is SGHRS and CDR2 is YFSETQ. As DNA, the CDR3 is TGCGCCAGCAGCAAGCCGGACAGGGGGCGGCTGGAGACCCAGTACTTC. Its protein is CASSKPDRGRLETQYF.

CDR3 in amino acids: CASSQVGTGGSGELFF. CDR3 in DNA: TGTGCCAGCAGCCAAGTGGGCACAGGGGGCTCCGGGGAGCTGTTTTTT. The chain recombines TRBV4-2 with TRBJ2-2; TRBD1 aligns across 9 bases. The germline CDR1 and CDR2 sequences are LGHNA and YNFKEQ. Losses at the gene ends were 1 base for V and 6 bases for J; bases not matched to a gene: 6. The CDR3 totals 16 residues.

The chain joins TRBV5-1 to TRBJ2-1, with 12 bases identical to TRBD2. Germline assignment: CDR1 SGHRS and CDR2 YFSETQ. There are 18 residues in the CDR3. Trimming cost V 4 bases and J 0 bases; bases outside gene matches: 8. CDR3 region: CASSHGTSGQSSYNEQFF. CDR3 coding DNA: TGCGCCAGCAGCCACGGGACTAGCGGGCAGAGCTCCTACAATGAGCAGTTCTTC.

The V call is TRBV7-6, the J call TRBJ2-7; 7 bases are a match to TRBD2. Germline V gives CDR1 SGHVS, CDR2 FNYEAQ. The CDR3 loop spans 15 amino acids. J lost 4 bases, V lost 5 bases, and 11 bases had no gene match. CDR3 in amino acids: CASSAGPGLQYEQYF. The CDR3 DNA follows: TGTGCCAGCAGCGCTGGTCCGGGACTACAATACGAGCAGTACTTC.

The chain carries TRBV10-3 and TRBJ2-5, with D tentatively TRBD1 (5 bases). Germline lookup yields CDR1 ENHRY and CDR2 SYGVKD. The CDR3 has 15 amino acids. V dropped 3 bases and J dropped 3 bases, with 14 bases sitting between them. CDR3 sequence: CAISDRQGGKETQYF. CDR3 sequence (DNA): TGTGCCATCAGTGATAGGCAGGGTGGGAAAGAGACCCAGTACTTC.

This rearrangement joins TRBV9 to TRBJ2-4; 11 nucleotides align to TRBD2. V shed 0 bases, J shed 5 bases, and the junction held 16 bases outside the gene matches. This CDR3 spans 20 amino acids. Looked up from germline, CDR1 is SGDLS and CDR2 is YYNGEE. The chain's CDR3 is CASSVVVGLAGGRRENIQYF. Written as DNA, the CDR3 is TGTGCCAGCAGCGTAGTAGTGGGGCTAGCGGGAGGCCGCCGGGAAAACATTCAGTACTTC.

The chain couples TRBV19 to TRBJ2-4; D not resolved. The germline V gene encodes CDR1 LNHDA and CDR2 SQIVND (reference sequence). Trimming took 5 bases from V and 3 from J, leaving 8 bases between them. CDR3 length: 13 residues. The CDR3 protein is CASSPGVKNIQYF. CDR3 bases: TGTGCCAGTAGTCCCGGTGTCAAAAACATTCAGTACTTC.

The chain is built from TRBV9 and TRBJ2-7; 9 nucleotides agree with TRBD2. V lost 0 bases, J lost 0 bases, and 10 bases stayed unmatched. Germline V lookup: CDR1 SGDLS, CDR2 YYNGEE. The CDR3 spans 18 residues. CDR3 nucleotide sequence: TGTGCCAGCAGCGTAGGGATTAGCGGGAGTTCAGTCTCCTACGAGCAGTACTTC. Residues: CASSVGISGSSVSYEQYF.

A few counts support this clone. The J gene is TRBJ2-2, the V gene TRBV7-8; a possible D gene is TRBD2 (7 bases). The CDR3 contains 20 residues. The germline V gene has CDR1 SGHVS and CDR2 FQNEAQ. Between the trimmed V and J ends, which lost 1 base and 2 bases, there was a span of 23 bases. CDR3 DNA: TGTGCCAGCAGCTTAGTTTCCTCCTGGGGGGGCGCCCTTAACACCGGGGAGCTGTTTTTT. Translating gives CASSLVSSWGGALNTGELFF.

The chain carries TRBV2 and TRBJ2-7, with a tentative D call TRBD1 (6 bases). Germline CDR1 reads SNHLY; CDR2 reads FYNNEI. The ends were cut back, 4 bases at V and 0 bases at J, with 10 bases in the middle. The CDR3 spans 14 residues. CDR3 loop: CASSAQGNSYEQYF. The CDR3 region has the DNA TGTGCCAGCAGTGCCCAGGGGAACTCCTACGAGCAGTACTTC. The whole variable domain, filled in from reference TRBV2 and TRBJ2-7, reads EPEVTQTPSHQVTQMGQEVILRCVPISNHLYFYWYRQILGQKVEFLVSFYNNEISEKSEIFDDQFSVERPDGSNFTLKIRSTKLEDSAMYFCASSAQGNSYEQYFGPGTRLTVT.

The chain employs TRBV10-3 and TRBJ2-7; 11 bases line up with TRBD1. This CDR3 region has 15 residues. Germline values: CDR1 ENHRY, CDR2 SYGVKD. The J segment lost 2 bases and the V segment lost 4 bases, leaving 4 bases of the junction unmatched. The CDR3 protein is CAISGTGGGAYEQYF. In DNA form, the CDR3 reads TGTGCCATCAGTGGGACAGGGGGCGGGGCCTACGAGCAGTACTTC.

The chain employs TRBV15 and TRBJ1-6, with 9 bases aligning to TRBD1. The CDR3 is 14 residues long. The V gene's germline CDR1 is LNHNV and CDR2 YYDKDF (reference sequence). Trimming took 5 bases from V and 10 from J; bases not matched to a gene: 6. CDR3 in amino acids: CATSRTGDGSPLHF. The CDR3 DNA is TGTGCCACCAGCCGGACAGGGGACGGGTCACCCCTCCACTTT.

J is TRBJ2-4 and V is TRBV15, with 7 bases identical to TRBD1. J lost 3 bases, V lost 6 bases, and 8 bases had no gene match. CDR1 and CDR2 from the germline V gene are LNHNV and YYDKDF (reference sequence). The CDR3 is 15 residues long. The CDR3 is CATRTPGTDKNIQYF. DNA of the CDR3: TGTGCCACCAGAACCCCGGGGACAGACAAAAACATTCAGTACTTC. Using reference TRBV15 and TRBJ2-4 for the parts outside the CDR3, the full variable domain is DAMVIQNPRYQVTQFGKPVTLSCSQTLNHNVMYWYQQKSSQAPKLLFHYYDKDFNNEADTPDNFQSRRPNTSFCFLDIRSPGLGDTAMYLCATRTPGTDKNIQYFGAGTRLSVL.

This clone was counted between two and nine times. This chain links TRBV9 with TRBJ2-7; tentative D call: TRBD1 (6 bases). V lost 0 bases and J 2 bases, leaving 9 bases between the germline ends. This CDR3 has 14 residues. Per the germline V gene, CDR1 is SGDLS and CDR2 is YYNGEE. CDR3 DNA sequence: TGTGCCAGCAGCGTAGAGAGGACAGCCTACGAGCAGTACTTC. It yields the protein CASSVERTAYEQYF.

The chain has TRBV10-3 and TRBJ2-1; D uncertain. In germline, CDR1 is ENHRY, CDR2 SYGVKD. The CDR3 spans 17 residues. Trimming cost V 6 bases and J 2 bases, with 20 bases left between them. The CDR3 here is CAISGSLARNPYNEQFF. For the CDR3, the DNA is TGTGCCATCAGCGGCTCCTTAGCCCGGAATCCCTACAATGAGCAGTTCTTC.

CDR3 protein: CASSRQGLTLHF. The CDR3 nucleotides are TGTGCCAGCTCACGACAGGGTCTCACCCTCCACTTT. This chain connects TRBV18 to TRBJ1-6; 7 bases align to TRBD1. Germline-derived CDR1 and CDR2 are KGHSH and LQKENI. The V and J ends lost 4 bases and 14 bases, in that order; junction bases with no gene match: 5. The CDR3 is made up of 12 amino acids.